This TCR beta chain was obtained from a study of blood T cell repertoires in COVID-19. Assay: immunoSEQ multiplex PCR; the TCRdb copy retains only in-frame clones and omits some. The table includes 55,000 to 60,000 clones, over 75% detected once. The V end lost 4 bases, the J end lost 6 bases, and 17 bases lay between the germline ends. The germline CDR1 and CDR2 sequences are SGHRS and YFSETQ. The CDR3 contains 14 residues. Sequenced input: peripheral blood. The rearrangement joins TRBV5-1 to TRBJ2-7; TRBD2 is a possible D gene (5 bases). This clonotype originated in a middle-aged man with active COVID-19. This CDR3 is CASSPDPPTTEQYF. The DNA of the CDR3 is TGCGCCAGCAGCCCCGACCCCCCGACTACCGAGCAGTACTTC.